These 27 T cell receptor beta chains share one sample of origin, sequenced in a study of blood T cell repertoires in COVID-19. Repertoires were generated with immunoSEQ multiplex PCR, while TCRdb's copy carries only in-frame clones and drops some. The sample records 230,000 or so clones, around 80% being singletons. The sequenced sample consisted of peripheral blood. These receptor sequences come from a man aged 25-40 years with active or convalescent COVID-19.

The chain links TRBV3-1 (or the pseudogene TRBV3-2) to TRBJ2-3; 8 bases line up with TRBD2. The CDR3 sequence is 22 residues long. Trimming took 0 bases from V and 2 from J; bases not matched to a gene: 22. CDR1 LGHDT and CDR2 YNNKEL come from the germline V gene (reference sequence). The CDR3 region has the DNA TGTGCCAGCAGCCAAGACCAGCCAACATGGGCGGGGGGCCATACTTCCACAGATACGCAGTATTTT. Protein sequence: CASSQDQPTWAGGHTSTDTQYF.

J is TRBJ2-7 and V is TRBV27; perhaps TRBD2 as D (6 bases). The CDR3 contains 21 residues. Trimming left V 5 bases short and J 6 bases short, with 38 bases between. Germline CDR1 MNHEY, CDR2 SMNVEV (reference sequence). The CDR3: CASSPKPPGVSPQTRRGEQYF. The CDR3 DNA is TGTGCCAGCAGTCCCAAGCCCCCGGGGGTTAGTCCGCAAACCCGAAGGGGCGAGCAGTACTTC.

The chain uses TRBV27 and TRBJ2-3; 7 nucleotides agree with TRBD1. Germline V lookup: CDR1 MNHEY, CDR2 SMNVEV (reference sequence). This CDR3 has 17 amino acids. The V segment lost 6 bases and the J segment 1 base; nucleotides outside the gene matches: 13. The CDR3 DNA sequence: TGTGCCAGCAGCCCAGGGTCGACAGGGAGACGCACAGATACGCAGTATTTT. Residues: CASSPGSTGRRTDTQYF.

This chain joins TRBV6-1 and TRBJ1-5; D ambiguous. V lost 3 bases and J lost 4, with 16 bases in between. The CDR3 totals 16 residues. Germline V gene data show CDR1 as MNHNS and CDR2 as SASEGT. The CDR3: CASSESTLEWNQPQHF. The CDR3 region has the DNA TGTGCCAGCAGTGAGTCTACCCTAGAATGGAATCAGCCCCAGCATTTT.

The chain links TRBV7-9 to TRBJ1-2; 10 bases line up with TRBD1. V shed 3 bases and J 7 bases; nucleotides not matched to a gene: 8. Germline loops: CDR1 SEHNR, CDR2 FQNEAQ (reference sequence). The CDR3 extends over 15 amino acids. The CDR3 sequence is CASSFQDRGDAGYTF. CDR3 coding DNA: TGTGCCAGCAGCTTCCAGGACAGGGGGGACGCTGGCTACACCTTC.

The chain employs TRBV24-1 and TRBJ1-2, with 7 bases fitting TRBD1. The V gene end was trimmed by 3 bases and the J gene end by 2 bases; junction bases not matched to a gene: 5. The CDR3 totals 15 residues. Per the germline V gene, CDR1 is KGHDR and CDR2 is SFDVKD. The CDR3 DNA reads TGTGCCACCAGTGATGGGGACAGCCGAAACTATGGCTACACCTTC. Residues: CATSDGDSRNYGYTF.

This chain connects TRBV4-1 to TRBJ1-5; TRBD1 matches at 10 bases. Trimming removed 0 bases from V and 7 bases from J; junction bases left unmatched: 6. The CDR3 has 16 amino acids. CDR1 is MGHRA and CDR2 is YSYEKL in the germline V gene. This CDR3 reads CASSQEGTGVNQPQHF. The CDR3 coding sequence is TGCGCCAGCAGCCAAGAAGGGACAGGGGTTAACCAGCCCCAGCATTTT.

V is TRBV11-2 and J is TRBJ1-6, with D perhaps matching TRBD1 (5 bases). CDR1 is SGHAT, CDR2 FQNNGV, per germline. The germline V and J ends were trimmed by 4 bases and 6 bases, with 13 bases remaining between them. The CDR3 contains 15 residues. The chain's CDR3 is CASSSGNSLNSPLHF. Written as DNA, the CDR3 is TGTGCCAGCAGCTCAGGGAACTCTCTTAATTCACCCCTCCACTTT. The variable domain in full, completed from reference TRBV11-2 and TRBJ1-6, reads EAGVAQSPRYKIIEKRQSVAFWCNPISGHATLYWYQQILGQGPKLLIQFQNNGVVDDSQLPKDRFSAERLKGVDSTLKIQPAKLEDSAVYLCASSSGNSLNSPLHFGNGTRLTVT.

The table lists this clone with a count of one. The rearrangement joins TRBV5-4 to TRBJ2-5; TRBD2 might be the D (6 bases). Germline V gene sequence: CDR1 SGHNT, CDR2 YYREEE (reference sequence). V lost 0 bases and J lost 2, with 17 bases in between. The CDR3 has 17 residues. Here the CDR3 reads CASSLGVASALQETQYF. The CDR3 DNA sequence: TGTGCCAGCAGCTTGGGGGTAGCTAGCGCCTTGCAAGAGACCCAGTACTTC.

The chain joins TRBV28 to TRBJ2-3, with TRBD2 identical over 8 bases. The CDR3 has 12 amino acids. The germline gives CDR1 MDHEN, CDR2 SYDVKM. Germline trimming cut 11 bases from V and 3 bases from J; bases unmatched to any gene: 4. The CDR3 protein is CALGGDTDTQYF. The CDR3 coding sequence is TGTGCCCTCGGGGGGGATACAGATACGCAGTATTTT.

This chain joins TRBV6-5 and TRBJ2-1; tentative D call: TRBD2 (6 bases). CDR1 is MNHEY, CDR2 SVGAGI, per germline. V was cut by 4 bases and J by 6 bases, with 7 bases left in between. The CDR3 is made up of 12 amino acids. The CDR3 region has the DNA TGTGCCAGCAGTTCCGGGGGCAATGAGCAGTTCTTC. Its protein product is CASSSGGNEQFF.

The sample holds a few counts of this clone. The chain has TRBV9 and TRBJ1-6; D is ambiguous. Germline-derived CDR1 and CDR2 are SGDLS and YYNGEE. V was clipped by 0 bases and J by 0 bases, with 10 bases between them. The CDR3 has 17 residues. The CDR3 sequence is CASSVGEGLSYNSPLHF. CDR3 DNA: TGTGCCAGCAGCGTAGGGGAGGGTCTCTCCTATAATTCACCCCTCCACTTT. The full variable domain, in which reference TRBV9 and TRBJ1-6 provide the parts outside the CDR3, is DSGVTQTPKHLITATGQRVTLRCSPRSGDLSVYWYQQSLDQGLQFLIQYYNGEERAKGNILERFSAQQFPDLHSELNLSSLELGDSALYFCASSVGEGLSYNSPLHFGNGTRLTVT.

This clone was picked up one time. The V gene is TRBV24-1, the J gene TRBJ1-6; D uncertain. The V gene's germline CDR1 is KGHDR and CDR2 SFDVKD. The V gene lost 5 bases and the J gene lost 5 bases, with 15 bases spanning the gap. This CDR3 contains 16 residues. CDR3 DNA sequence: TGTGCCACCAGTGCCCCCAACCAGGAAGATAATTCACCCCTCCACTTT. This encodes CATSAPNQEDNSPLHF.

This chain joins TRBV27 and TRBJ1-2; possibly TRBD1 for D (5 bases). Germline values: CDR1 MNHEY, CDR2 SMNVEV (reference sequence). The V end lost 0 bases, the J end lost 5 bases, and 10 bases lay between the germline ends. This CDR3 has 14 amino acids. CDR3 protein: CASSLSPGLYGYTF. CDR3 nucleotides: TGTGCCAGCAGTTTATCGCCAGGGTTGTATGGCTACACCTTC.

V usage is TRBV19 and J usage is TRBJ2-1; D not certain. Germline CDR1 LNHDA, CDR2 SQIVND (reference sequence). The CDR3 length is 12 residues. V dropped 4 bases and J dropped 8 bases, with 9 bases sitting between them. CDR3 in DNA: TGTGCCAGTAGTAATCTGGGCCATGAGCAGTTCTTC. The encoded protein is CASSNLGHEQFF.

This rearrangement joins TRBV12-3 or TRBV12-4 to TRBJ1-1; TRBD1 matches at 7 bases. The V and J ends lost 4 bases and 4 bases, in that order; junction bases with no gene match: 3. The CDR3 has 13 amino acids. The CDR3 protein is CASSYRDSTEAFF. In DNA, the CDR3 is TGTGCCAGCAGTTACCGGGACAGCACTGAAGCTTTCTTT.

Only one count was recorded for this clone. V is TRBV7-2 and J is TRBJ2-5; 11 bases are a match to TRBD2. Germline V gene lookup returns CDR1 SGHTA and CDR2 FQGNSA. V lost 3 bases to trimming and J lost 7 bases; unmatched junction nucleotides: 10. The CDR3 totals 16 residues. The CDR3 DNA sequence: TGTGCCAGCAGCTTTGAAGGACTAGCGGGCTCTGGGACCCAGTACTTC. It is translated as CASSFEGLAGSGTQYF.

This clone showed up just once. The rearrangement uses TRBV6-5 and TRBJ2-1, with D possibly TRBD2 on 7 matching bases. The CDR3 has 14 amino acids. V lost 8 bases and J lost 2, with 13 bases in between. Germline CDR1 is MNHEY and CDR2 is SVGAGI. The DNA of the CDR3 is TGTGCCAGCCATGAGGGGGGGGCCTACAATGAGCAGTTCTTC. Residues: CASHEGGAYNEQFF.

The genes are TRBV6-5 and TRBJ1-5; 9 bases map to TRBD1. Germline lookup yields CDR1 MNHEY and CDR2 SVGAGI. CDR3 size: 14 residues. The V and J ends lost 6 bases and 3 bases, in that order; junction bases with no gene match: 3. As DNA, the CDR3 is TGTGCCAGCAGACGGACAGGGGTCAATCAGCCCCAGCATTTT. Translation gives CASRRTGVNQPQHF.

The V call is TRBV9, the J call TRBJ2-5; D is unclear. With 3 bases removed from V and 2 bases from J, the gap between germline ends came to 2 bases. CDR1 and CDR2 from the germline V gene are SGDLS and YYNGEE. The CDR3 is made up of 11 amino acids. The CDR3 DNA follows: TGTGCCAGCAGCGCTCAAGAGACCCAGTACTTC. Its protein product is CASSAQETQYF.

The V and J genes are TRBV28 and TRBJ2-7; 8 nucleotides align to TRBD2. The V and J ends lost 3 bases and 3 bases, in that order; junction bases with no gene match: 10. Germline V gene sequence: CDR1 MDHEN, CDR2 SYDVKM. The CDR3 sequence is 16 residues long. CDR3 region: CASSFRGGRLDYEQYF. As DNA, the CDR3 is TGTGCCAGCAGTTTCCGGGGCGGGAGGCTTGACTACGAGCAGTACTTC.

In nucleotides, the CDR3 is TGTGCCAGCAGCTTAGTCCGAGGGTCTAATGAAAAACTGTTTTTT. This gives the protein CASSLVRGSNEKLFF. V is TRBV7-2 and J is TRBJ1-4; D not resolved. V was cut by 1 base and J by 3 bases, with 9 bases left in between. Germline CDR1 and CDR2: SGHTA and FQGNSA. CDR3 length equals 15 residues.

This chain links TRBV28 with TRBJ2-5; D is undetermined. Trimming shortened V by 3 bases and J by 9 bases, and 8 bases separated the two germline ends. CDR1 MDHEN and CDR2 SYDVKM come from the germline V gene. The CDR3 consists of 11 residues. CDR3 bases: TGTGCCAGCAGTTTTGTTTCGGCCCAGTACTTC. This gives the protein CASSFVSAQYF.

This clone was observed a handful of times. The chain recombines TRBV7-2 with TRBJ1-1; maybe TRBD1 (5 bases). Per the germline V gene, CDR1 is SGHTA and CDR2 is FQGNSA. V lost 8 bases, J lost 5 bases, and 15 bases lay in between. This CDR3 comprises 13 residues. Here the CDR3 reads CASGRYGGTEAFF. CDR3 nucleotides: TGTGCCAGCGGTCGGTACGGGGGGACTGAAGCTTTCTTT.

This rearrangement joins TRBV7-2 to TRBJ2-2; possibly TRBD2 for D (6 bases). Germline V gene sequence: CDR1 SGHTA, CDR2 FQGNSA. The V end was cut by 3 bases, the J end by 6 bases, with 14 bases between. The CDR3 is 15 residues long. The CDR3 sequence: CASSFRRAVAGELFF. CDR3 DNA: TGTGCCAGCAGCTTCAGGAGGGCAGTGGCCGGGGAGCTGTTTTTT.

V and J are TRBV19 and TRBJ1-1, with unresolved D. V lost 4 bases to trimming and J lost 0 bases, with 15 bases between them. CDR1 is LNHDA and CDR2 is SQIVND in the germline V gene (reference sequence). This CDR3 has 16 residues. The CDR3 DNA reads TGTGCCAGTAGTAGGGTAGTGGGCCGGATGAACACTGAAGCTTTCTTT. It is translated as CASSRVVGRMNTEAFF.

This sequence joins TRBV29-1 and TRBJ1-1; possibly TRBD1 for D (5 bases). The CDR3 totals 10 residues. V was cut by 6 bases and J by 12 bases, with 14 bases left in between. CDR1 and CDR2 from the germline V gene are SQVTM and ANQGSEA. The CDR3 region is CSVGEGKTFF. The CDR3 coding sequence is TGCAGCGTAGGGGAGGGGAAAACTTTCTTT. The entire variable domain, with the rest obtained from reference TRBV29-1 and TRBJ1-1, is as follows: SAVISQKPSRDICQRGTSLTIQCQVDSQVTMMFWYRQQPGQSLTLIATANQGSEATYESGFVIDKFPISRPNLTFSTLTVSNMSPEDSSIYLCSVGEGKTFFGQGTRLTVV.